This T cell receptor beta chain was sequenced for a study of T cell responses to AZD1222 COVID-19 vaccine. Germline values: CDR1 SGHDT, CDR2 YYEEEE. CDR3 size: 14 residues. V was shortened by 0 bases and J by 4 bases, with 10 bases between the two germline ends. Here immunoSEQ multiplex PCR was the method, and the copy in TCRdb shows in-frame clones only, minus some. The sample lists 100,000 to 120,000 clones; about nine tenths were seen once. This specimen consisted of peripheral blood, obtained on day 0 of AZD1222 vaccination. V usage is TRBV5-6 and J usage is TRBJ1-2; D unresolved. The clonotype originates from an adult in good health. For the CDR3, the DNA is TGTGCCAGCAGCTTGGGTATCGATGGCTATGGCTACACCTTC. The encoded protein is CASSLGIDGYGYTF.